The rows below give T cell receptor beta chains drawn from one sample of a study of OX40 agonist ivuxolimab in advanced cancers. Method: immunoSEQ multiplex PCR; TCRdb's copy keeps in-frame clones and lacks some. Among 55,000 to 85,000 clones listed, around 85% were seen once. This specimen was CD4+ or CD8+ T cells sorted from blood, taken in a trial of the OX40 agonist ivuxolimab. Every receptor here comes from an adult with an advanced solid tumor such as melanoma, head and neck, liver or kidney cancer. Each CDR3 is given with its conserved first and last residue. D genes are given only for firm matches. A clone size is listed for some rows: how often the clone was seen (once, few, many), or a class if it is expanded.

TRBJ2-2 | TRBV7-2 | TRBD1 | . | TGTGCCAGCAGCTTTTCAGGGGGAACCGGGGAGCTGTTTTTT | CASSFSGGTGELFF
TRBJ2-3 | TRBV5-1 | TRBD2 | . | TGCGCCAGCAGCTTGGCTGGGGCGGGAGCCCTACTCAGCACAGATACGCAGTATTTT | CASSLAGAGALLSTDTQYF
TRBJ2-7 | TRBV7-8 | . | . | TGTGCCAGCAGCTTAGAGGGGCAGGGCCTAGGCGAGCAGTACTTC | CASSLEGQGLGEQYF
TRBJ2-7 | TRBV9 | TRBD2 | . | TGTGCCAGCAGCGTAGGTAGCGGGGGTTCCTACGAGCAGTACTTC | CASSVGSGGSYEQYF
TRBJ1-2 | TRBV9 | . | . | TGTGCCAGCAGCTCCCGGGGGGGCTATGGCTACACCTTC | CASSSRGGYGYTF
TRBJ1-4 | TRBV7-9 | . | . | TGTGCCAGCACCCGGGCTCGGGAGGAAAAACTGTTTTTT | CASTRAREEKLFF
TRBJ2-3 | TRBV7-9 | . | . | TGTGCCAGCAGCTTAGAGTCGGCGGGTACGCAGTATTTT | CASSLESAGTQYF
TRBJ2-7 | TRBV28 | . | . | TGTGCCAGTCGGAACGGGTTTTTCTACGAGCAGTACTTC | CASRNGFFYEQYF
TRBJ1-5 | TRBV6-6 | TRBD1 | once | TGTGCCAGCAGCCCGGGACAGGGGACTCAGCCCCAGCATTTT | CASSPGQGTQPQHF
TRBJ2-3 | TRBV19 | TRBD2 | . | TGTGCCAGTAGTTTCGGGGGCGGGAGGGCCCTCGGAGATACGCAGTATTTT | CASSFGGGRALGDTQYF
TRBJ2-1 | TRBV28 | . | . | TGTGCCAGCAGTCCTCCGGGACTGTACAATGAGCAGTTCTTC | CASSPPGLYNEQFF
TRBJ1-1 | TRBV19 | . | . | TGTGCCAGTAGAGACAGAGGCACTGAAGCTTTCTTT | CASRDRGTEAFF
TRBJ2-4 | TRBV6-6 | . | . | TGTGCCAGCAGTCGCCGGGATAAAAACATTCAGTACTTC | CASSRRDKNIQYF
TRBJ2-7 | TRBV19 | . | . | TGTGCCAGTAGTATGTGGGGAACTAGGGAATACGAGCAGTACTTC | CASSMWGTREYEQYF
TRBJ2-5 | TRBV28 | TRBD2 | once | TGTGCCAGCAGCCGCCTCGGGAGGGGAGCACAAGAGACCCAGTACTTC | CASSRLGRGAQETQYF
TRBJ2-7 | TRBV5-1 | TRBD1 | once | TGCGCCAGCAGCTTCGGGACAGGGGTCTACGAGCAGTACTTC | CASSFGTGVYEQYF
TRBJ1-2 | TRBV4-1 | . | . | TGCGCCAGCAGCCAAGGACAGAACCCAGAAGCTTATGGCTACACCTTC | CASSQGQNPEAYGYTF
TRBJ2-7 | TRBV5-1 | . | once | TGCGCCAGCAGCTTGGATGGCACCCTCTACGAGCAGTACTTC | CASSLDGTLYEQYF
TRBJ2-7 | TRBV6-6 | . | . | TGTGCCAGCAGTTACTCGAGGTCTGGGGTCCACGAGCAGTACTTC | CASSYSRSGVHEQYF
TRBJ2-4 | TRBV7-9 | TRBD1 | . | TGTGCCATCCTCAAACAGGGGGCGCAAACCAAAAACATTCAGTACTTC | CAILKQGAQTKNIQYF
TRBJ2-1 | TRBV5-1 | TRBD2 | . | TGCGCCAGCAGCATTAGCGGGAGCAACAATGAGCAGTTCTTC | CASSISGSNNEQFF
TRBJ2-2 | TRBV6-5 | . | . | TGTGCCAGCAGGACCTCCGGGACCACCGGCGGGGAGCTGTTTTTT | CASRTSGTTGGELFF
TRBJ2-4 | TRBV6-5 | . | . | TGTGCCAGCAGGACGGGACGGAAAAACATTCAGTACTTC | CASRTGRKNIQYF
TRBJ1-1 | TRBV5-1 | . | . | TGCGCCAGCAGCTACGGGGGGACGACAGGAATAACTGAAGCTTTCTTT | CASSYGGTTGITEAFF
TRBJ1-5 | TRBV11-3 | . | few | TGTGCCAGCAGCTTAGTTTCCCCAGACAGTAGCAATCAGCCCCAGCATTTT | CASSLVSPDSSNQPQHF
TRBJ2-1 | TRBV29-1 | . | . | TGCAGCACCAGGAGGGGGCTGGGCAATGAGCAGTTCTTC | CSTRRGLGNEQFF
TRBJ2-2 | TRBV6-6 | TRBD1 | . | TGTGCCAGCAGTTACTCGGGGACAGGGACCACCGGGGAGCTGTTTTTT | CASSYSGTGTTGELFF
TRBJ2-3 | TRBV6-5 | TRBD1 | . | TGTGCCAGCAGCAGGGACAGCGATACGCAGTATTTT | CASSRDSDTQYF
TRBJ2-3 | TRBV5-1 | . | few | TGCGCCAGCAGCTTGAGATGGGCAGATACGCAGTATTTT | CASSLRWADTQYF
TRBJ2-1 | TRBV5-1 | . | . | TGCGCCAGCAGCCCCTTAACTTACAATGAGCAGTTCTTC | CASSPLTYNEQFF
TRBJ2-5 | TRBV7-8 | . | . | TGTGCCAGCAGCTTAGCGGGAGGGGGAGAGACCCAGTACTTC | CASSLAGGGETQYF
TRBJ2-3 | TRBV19 | TRBD2 | . | TGTGCCAGTAGTCCCCGGGGTAGCGGGAGGGCTTACTCTAGCACAGATACGCAGTATTTT | CASSPRGSGRAYSSTDTQYF
TRBJ2-7 | TRBV18 | . | . | TGTGCCAGCTCTTTGGGGGGGGCTAACTACGAGCAGTACTTC | CASSLGGANYEQYF
TRBJ1-5 | TRBV16 | . | . | TGTGCCAGCAGCCAATTGCAAACCTCCGAGGGGGGCAATCAGCCCCAGCATTTT | CASSQLQTSEGGNQPQHF
TRBJ1-3 | TRBV7-2 | . | . | TGTGCCAGCAGCCCGACTTTCTCTGGAAACACCATATATTTT | CASSPTFSGNTIYF
TRBJ2-1 | TRBV11-3 | . | . | TGTGCCAGCAGCCCCCGGGGGGCCGGGGCGTACAATGAGCAGTTCTTC | CASSPRGAGAYNEQFF
TRBJ1-2 | TRBV7-2 | . | once | TGTGCCAGCAGCTTAGGGGCAACCGGGACAAGAAGCCGGGTAAATGGCTACACCTTC | CASSLGATGTRSRVNGYTF
TRBJ1-2 | TRBV18 | TRBD1 | . | TGTGCCAGCTCAGGGGACAGCGGTAACTATGGCTACACCTTT | CASSGDSGNYGYTF
TRBJ1-2 | TRBV30 | . | . | TGTGCCTGGAGTGTAGGTGGGGATCTTGGCTACACCTTC | CAWSVGGDLGYTF
TRBJ2-7 | TRBV19 | . | . | TGTGCCAGTAGTATAGTCGACAGTCTCTCCTACGAGCAGTACTTC | CASSIVDSLSYEQYF